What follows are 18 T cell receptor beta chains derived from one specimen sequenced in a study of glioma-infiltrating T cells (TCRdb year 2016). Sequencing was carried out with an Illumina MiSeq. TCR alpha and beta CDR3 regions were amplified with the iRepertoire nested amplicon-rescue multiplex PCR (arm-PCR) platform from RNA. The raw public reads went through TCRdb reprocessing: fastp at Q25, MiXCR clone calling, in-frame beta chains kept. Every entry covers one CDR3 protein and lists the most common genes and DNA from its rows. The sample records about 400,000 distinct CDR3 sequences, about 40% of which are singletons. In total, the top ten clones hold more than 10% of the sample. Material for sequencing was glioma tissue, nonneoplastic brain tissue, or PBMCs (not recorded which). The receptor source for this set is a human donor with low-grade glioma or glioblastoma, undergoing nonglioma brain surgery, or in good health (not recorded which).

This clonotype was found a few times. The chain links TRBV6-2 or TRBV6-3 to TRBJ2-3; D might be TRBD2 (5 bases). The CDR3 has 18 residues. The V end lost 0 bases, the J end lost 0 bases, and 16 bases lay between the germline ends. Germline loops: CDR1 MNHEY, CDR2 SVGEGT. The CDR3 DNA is TGTGCCAGCAGTTACTCGTTCAAGCGGCGCGGGAGCACAGATACGCAGTATTTT. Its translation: CASSYSFKRRGSTDTQYF.

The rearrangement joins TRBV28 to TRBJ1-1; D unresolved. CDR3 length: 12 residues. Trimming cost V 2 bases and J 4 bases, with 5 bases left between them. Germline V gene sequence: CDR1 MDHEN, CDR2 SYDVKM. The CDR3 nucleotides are TGTGCCAGCAGTTTAACTACCACTGAAGCTTTCTTT. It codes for CASSLTTTEAFF.

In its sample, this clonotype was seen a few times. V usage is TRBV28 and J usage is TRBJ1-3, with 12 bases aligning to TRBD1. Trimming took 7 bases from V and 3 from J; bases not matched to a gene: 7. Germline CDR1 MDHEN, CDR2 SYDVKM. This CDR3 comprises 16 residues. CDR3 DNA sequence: TGTGCCAGCAAGAGGGGGGACAGGGGGCATGGAAACACCATATATTTT. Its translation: CASKRGDRGHGNTIYF. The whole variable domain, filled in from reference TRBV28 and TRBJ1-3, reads DVKVTQSSRYLVKRTGEKVFLECVQDMDHENMFWYRQDPGLGLRLIYFSYDVKMKEKGDIPEGYSVSREKKERFSLILESASTNQTSMYLCASKRGDRGHGNTIYFGEGSWLTVV.

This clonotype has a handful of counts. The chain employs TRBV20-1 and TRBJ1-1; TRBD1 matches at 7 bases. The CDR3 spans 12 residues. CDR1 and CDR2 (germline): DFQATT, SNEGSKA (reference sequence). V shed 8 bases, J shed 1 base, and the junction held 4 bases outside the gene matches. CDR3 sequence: CSRDSPNTEAFF. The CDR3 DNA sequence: TGCAGTAGGGACAGCCCGAACACTGAAGCTTTCTTT.

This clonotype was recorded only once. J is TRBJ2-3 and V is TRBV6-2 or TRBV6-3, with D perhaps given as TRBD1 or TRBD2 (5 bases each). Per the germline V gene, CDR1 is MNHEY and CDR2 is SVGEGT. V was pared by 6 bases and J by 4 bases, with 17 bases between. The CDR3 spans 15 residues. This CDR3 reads CASSLPGPIADTQYF. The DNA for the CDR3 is TGTGCCAGCAGCCTACCGGGACCTATCGCAGATACGCAGTATTTT.

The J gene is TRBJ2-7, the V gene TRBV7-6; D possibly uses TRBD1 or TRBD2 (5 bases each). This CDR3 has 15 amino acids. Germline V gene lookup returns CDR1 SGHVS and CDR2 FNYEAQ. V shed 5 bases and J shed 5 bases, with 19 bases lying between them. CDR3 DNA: TGTGCCAGCAGCCCAGAGGGACGACGTCCCCACGAGCAGTACTTC. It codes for CASSPEGRRPHEQYF.

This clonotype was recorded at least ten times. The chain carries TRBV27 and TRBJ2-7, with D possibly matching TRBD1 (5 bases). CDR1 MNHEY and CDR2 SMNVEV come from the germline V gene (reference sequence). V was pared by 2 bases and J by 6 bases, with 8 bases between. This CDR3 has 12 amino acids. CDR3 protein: CASSLQGGEQYF. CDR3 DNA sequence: TGTGCCAGCAGTTTACAGGGTGGCGAGCAGTACTTC.

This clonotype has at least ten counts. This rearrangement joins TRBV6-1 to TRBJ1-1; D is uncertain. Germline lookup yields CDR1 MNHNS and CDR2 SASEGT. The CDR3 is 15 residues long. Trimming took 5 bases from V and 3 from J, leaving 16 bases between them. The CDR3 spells CASSSLSGGDTEAFF. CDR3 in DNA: TGTGCCAGCAGTTCCCTGTCCGGCGGGGACACTGAAGCTTTCTTT.

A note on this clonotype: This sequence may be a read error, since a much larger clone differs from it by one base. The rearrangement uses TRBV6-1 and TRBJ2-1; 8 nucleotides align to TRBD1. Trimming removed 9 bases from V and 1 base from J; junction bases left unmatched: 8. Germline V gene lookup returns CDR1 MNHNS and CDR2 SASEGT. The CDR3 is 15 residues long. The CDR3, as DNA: TGTGCCAGACTTGGGACAGGCCAGTCCTACAATGAGCAGTTCTTC. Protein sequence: CARLGTGQSYNEQFF.

This CDR3 is CSGVGAGDADTQYF. The CDR3 DNA reads as TGCAGCGGGGTAGGGGCGGGAGATGCGGACACTCAGTACTTC. V is TRBV29-1 and J is TRBJ2-4; 7 nucleotides align to TRBD2. CDR1 is SQVTM and CDR2 is ANQGSEA in the germline V gene. With V trimmed by 7 bases and J by 12 bases, 18 bases remained unmatched. There are 14 residues in the CDR3.

Here the CDR3 reads CASSLPSGYLSSYEQYF. The CDR3 region has the DNA TGTGCCAGCAGCTTACCTAGCGGGTATTTGAGCTCCTACGAGCAGTACTTC. This chain uses TRBV5-6 with TRBJ2-7, with 8 bases aligning to TRBD2. The CDR3 contains 17 residues. Trimming cost V 2 bases and J 0 bases; bases outside gene matches: 10. Looked up from germline, CDR1 is SGHDT and CDR2 is YYEEEE.

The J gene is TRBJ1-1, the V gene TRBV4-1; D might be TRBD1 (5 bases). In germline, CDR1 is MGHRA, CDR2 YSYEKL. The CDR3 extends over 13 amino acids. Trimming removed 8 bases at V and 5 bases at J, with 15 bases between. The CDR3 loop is CASSRQRKTEAFF. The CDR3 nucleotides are TGCGCCAGCTCGAGACAGAGGAAGACTGAAGCTTTCTTT.

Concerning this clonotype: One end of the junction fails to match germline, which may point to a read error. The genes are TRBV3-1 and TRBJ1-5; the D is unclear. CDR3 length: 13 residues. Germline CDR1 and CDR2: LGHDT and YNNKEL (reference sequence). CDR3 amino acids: CAGSQDLNQPQHF. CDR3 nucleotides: TGTGCCGGCAGCCAAGATTTAAATCAGCCCCAGCATTTT. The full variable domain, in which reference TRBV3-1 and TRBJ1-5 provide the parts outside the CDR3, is DTAVSQTPKYLVTQMGNDKSIKCEQNLGHDTMYWYKQDSKKFLKIMFSYNNKELIINETVPNRFSPKSPDKAHLNLHINSLELGDSAVYFCAGSQDLNQPQHFGDGTRLSIL.

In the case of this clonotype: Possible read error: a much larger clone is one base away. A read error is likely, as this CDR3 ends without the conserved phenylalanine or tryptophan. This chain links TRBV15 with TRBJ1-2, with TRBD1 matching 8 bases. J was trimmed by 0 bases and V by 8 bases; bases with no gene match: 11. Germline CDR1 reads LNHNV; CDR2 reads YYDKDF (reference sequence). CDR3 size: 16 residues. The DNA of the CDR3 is TGTGCCACCCTGAAAAAGCAGGGGGCTTCTAACTATGGCTACACCATC. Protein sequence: CATLKKQGASNYGYTI.

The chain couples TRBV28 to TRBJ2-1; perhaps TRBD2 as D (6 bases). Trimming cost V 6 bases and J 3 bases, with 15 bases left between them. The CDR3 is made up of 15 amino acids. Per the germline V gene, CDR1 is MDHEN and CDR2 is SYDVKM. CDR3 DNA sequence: TGTGCCAGCAGCCTACTAGCCCCCCGCTACAATGAGCAGTTCTTC. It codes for CASSLLAPRYNEQFF.

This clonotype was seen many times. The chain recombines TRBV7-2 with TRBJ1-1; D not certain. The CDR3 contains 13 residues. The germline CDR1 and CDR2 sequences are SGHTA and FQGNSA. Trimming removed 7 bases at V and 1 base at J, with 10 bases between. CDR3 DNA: TGTGCCAGCAACGATCAAAGGAACACTGAAGCTTTCTTT. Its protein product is CASNDQRNTEAFF.

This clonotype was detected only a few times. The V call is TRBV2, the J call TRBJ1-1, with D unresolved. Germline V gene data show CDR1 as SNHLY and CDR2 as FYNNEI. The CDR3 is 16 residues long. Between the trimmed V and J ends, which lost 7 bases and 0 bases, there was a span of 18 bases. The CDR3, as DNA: TGTGCCAGCACAAGTGCCACAGCAAATATGAACACTGAAGCTTTCTTT. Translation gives CASTSATANMNTEAFF.

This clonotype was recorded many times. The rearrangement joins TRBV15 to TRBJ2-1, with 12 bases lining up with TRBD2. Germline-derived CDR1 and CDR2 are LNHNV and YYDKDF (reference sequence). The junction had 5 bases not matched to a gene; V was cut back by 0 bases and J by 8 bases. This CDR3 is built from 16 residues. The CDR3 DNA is TGTGCCACCAGCAGAGATCGACTAGCGGGAGTGGATGAGCAGTTCTTC. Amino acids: CATSRDRLAGVDEQFF.